The 2 T cell receptor beta chains below all came from one sample that was sequenced in a study of blood T cell repertoires in COVID-19 (dated by TCRdb to the early 2020s). Libraries were made using the immunoSEQ multiplex PCR assay. The source is immuneACCESS, and TCRdb retained only in-frame sequences with V and J called. Part of the clones is not carried over; for the studies checked, unresolved V genes explain less than half of this, and the remainder is unexplained. Recorded for this sample are approximately 290,000 clones; 70% to 85% of them occurred a single time. Around 1% of the sample is in the top ten clones. The material sequenced was peripheral blood. These receptors all come from a human donor with COVID-19, enrolled during active disease. The donor label of this sample is uncertain.

This rearrangement joins TRBV29-1 to TRBJ1-1, with D maybe TRBD1 (6 bases). Trimming left V 7 bases short and J 4 bases short, with 13 bases between. Germline-derived CDR1 and CDR2 are SQVTM and ANQGSEA. The CDR3 runs to 12 residues. CDR3 DNA: TGCAGCGGTGTGGGGGGGGCCACTGAAGCTTTCTTT. Its translation: CSGVGGATEAFF.

The CDR3 DNA is TGTGCCAGTAGTATAGGTCCTATCGACAGCCAGCCCCAGCATTTT. It yields the protein CASSIGPIDSQPQHF. The V and J genes are TRBV19 and TRBJ1-5; tentative D call: TRBD1 (5 bases). Germline assignment: CDR1 LNHDA and CDR2 SQIVND (reference sequence). Trimming pared 1 base from V and 7 bases from J, leaving 14 bases between. This CDR3 is built from 15 residues. Variable domain in full (rest from reference TRBV19 and TRBJ1-5): DGGITQSPKYLFRKEGQNVTLSCEQNLNHDAMYWYRQDPGQGLRLIYYSQIVNDFQKGDIAEGYSVSREKKESFPLTVTSAQKNPTAFYLCASSIGPIDSQPQHFGDGTRLSIL.